This T cell receptor beta chain emerged from a study of breast tumors, draining lymph nodes, adjacent tissues. The germline V gene has CDR1 MNHEY and CDR2 SMNVEV (reference sequence). V was trimmed by 2 bases and J by 4 bases, leaving 12 bases between them. The CDR3 extends over 14 amino acids. From the multiplex PCR reads, TCRdb called clonotypes with MiXCR, one entry per CDR3 protein. This table holds 250,000 or so distinct CDR3 sequences, 30% found once. On this clonotype: Its antigen remains unknown.

The lymph nodes were axillary draining lymph nodes from breast cancer patients. Study findings and constraints: That most tumor T cells come from lymph nodes remained unproven.

The sequenced sample was axillary lymph node tissue. This chain links TRBV27 with TRBJ2-7; D perhaps matches TRBD1 (6 bases). The receptor's source is a female donor with breast cancer. Some clones in this sample may be carry-over from other donors' samples. The CDR3 spells CASSLGGDRYEQYF. CDR3 nucleotides: TGTGCCAGCAGTTTAGGGGGTGACAGGTACGAGCAGTACTTC.